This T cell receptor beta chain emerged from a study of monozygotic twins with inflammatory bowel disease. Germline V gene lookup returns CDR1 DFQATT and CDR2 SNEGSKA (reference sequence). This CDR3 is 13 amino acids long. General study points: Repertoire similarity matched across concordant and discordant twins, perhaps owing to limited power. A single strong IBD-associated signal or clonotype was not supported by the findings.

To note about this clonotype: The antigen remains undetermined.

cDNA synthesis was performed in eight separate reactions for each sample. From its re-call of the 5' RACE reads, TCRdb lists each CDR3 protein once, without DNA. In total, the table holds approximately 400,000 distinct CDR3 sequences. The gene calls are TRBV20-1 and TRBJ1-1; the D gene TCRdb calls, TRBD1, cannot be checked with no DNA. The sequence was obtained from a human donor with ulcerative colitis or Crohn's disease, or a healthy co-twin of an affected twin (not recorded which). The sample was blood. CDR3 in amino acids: CSARDAQGVEAFF.